These 20 T cell receptor beta chains share one sample of origin, sequenced in a study of T cells in Graves' hyperthyroidism and ophthalmopathy. Amplification of TCR beta CDR3 regions used RNA as the template. HTBI primers were used for first-round RT-PCR of the TCR CDR3. One entry per CDR3 protein results from TCRdb running MiXCR on the multiplex PCR reads. This table has about 620,000 distinct CDR3 sequences, 15% to 20% appearing once. Sequencing input: blood. These receptors all come from a woman aged 25 to 39 with Graves' hyperthyroidism.

The V call is TRBV7-9, the J call TRBJ2-7, with D perhaps matching TRBD2 (6 bases). This CDR3 has 14 residues. From germline, CDR1 is SEHNR and CDR2 FQNEAQ (reference sequence). V gave up 5 bases and J gave up 1 base, with 12 bases separating them. CDR3 DNA sequence: TGTGCCAGCAGCGTAGGAGGGGTTTCCTACGAGCAGTACTTC. It translates to CASSVGGVSYEQYF. The full variable domain, rest sourced from reference TRBV7-9 and TRBJ2-7, is DTGVSQNPRHKITKRGQNVTFRCDPISEHNRLYWYRQTLGQGPEFLTYFQNEAQLEKSRLLSDRFSAERPKGSFSTLEIQRTEQGDSAMYLCASSVGGVSYEQYFGPGTRLTVT.

The chain recombines TRBV19 with TRBJ1-1, with 8 bases identical to TRBD1. The V segment lost 11 bases and the J segment 1 base; nucleotides outside the gene matches: 3. The CDR3 covers 12 residues. Germline-derived CDR1 and CDR2 are LNHDA and SQIVND (reference sequence). CDR3 region: CAVGQGNTEAFF. The CDR3 DNA sequence: TGTGCCGTAGGACAGGGGAACACTGAAGCTTTCTTT.

This clonotype was recorded many times. In DNA form, the CDR3 reads TGTGCCAGCAGTTACGCTGGCAGAGAAGGGCAGCATTTT. Translated: CASSYAGREGQHF. The rearrangement links TRBV6-2 or TRBV6-3 to TRBJ1-5; D remains unclear. This CDR3 spans 13 amino acids. Germline V gene data show CDR1 as MNHEY and CDR2 as SVGEGT. The V end was cut by 2 bases, the J end by 13 bases, with 15 bases between.

In its sample, this clonotype was seen a few times. The chain links TRBV4-2 to TRBJ2-7; 9 nucleotides line up with TRBD2. J gave up 3 bases and V 6 bases, and 6 bases lay outside the gene matches. The CDR3 has 14 residues. Germline-derived CDR1 and CDR2 are LGHNA and YNFKEQ. CDR3 protein: CASRGLAGDYEQYF. CDR3 DNA: TGTGCCAGCAGGGGGTTAGCGGGGGACTACGAGCAGTACTTC.

The V and J genes are TRBV2 and TRBJ1-1; no clear D gene. V was cut by 0 bases and J by 4 bases, with 12 bases left in between. This CDR3 comprises 15 residues. Germline lookup yields CDR1 SNHLY and CDR2 FYNNEI. CDR3: CASSEATLASTEAFF. DNA for the CDR3: TGTGCCAGCAGTGAAGCAACCCTGGCGAGCACTGAAGCTTTCTTT.

This clonotype was seen at least ten times. The chain couples TRBV28 to TRBJ1-2, with TRBD1 matching 10 bases. The trim removed 6 bases at V and 7 bases at J, leaving 5 bases unmatched. CDR1 and CDR2 from the germline V gene are MDHEN and SYDVKM. This CDR3 is 13 amino acids long. CDR3 nucleotide sequence: TGTGCCAGCAGGTTGACAGGGGGCTCTGGCTACACCTTC. Encoded protein: CASRLTGGSGYTF.

The table lists this clonotype with a few counts. V is TRBV27 and J is TRBJ2-3; no firm D call. The CDR3 spans 14 residues. CDR1 is MNHEY and CDR2 is SMNVEV in the germline V gene (reference sequence). V lost 2 bases and J lost 6, with 12 bases in between. CDR3 sequence reads: CASSLGRVWDTQYF. CDR3 DNA sequence: TGTGCCAGCAGTTTAGGCCGAGTCTGGGATACGCAGTATTTT.

This clonotype occurred many times. This rearrangement joins TRBV11-2 to TRBJ2-6, with D possibly being TRBD2 (6 bases). CDR1 and CDR2 from the germline V gene are SGHAT and FQNNGV. This CDR3 comprises 18 residues. Trimming took off 2 bases at V and 0 bases at J, with 14 bases between the two ends. CDR3 region: CASSLFWEAPSGANVLTF. CDR3 sequence (DNA): TGTGCCAGCAGCTTATTTTGGGAGGCCCCCTCTGGGGCCAACGTCCTGACTTTC.

This clonotype was seen ten or more times. The chain carries TRBV2 and TRBJ2-7, with D perhaps TRBD1 or TRBD2 (5 bases each). V dropped 6 bases and J dropped 1 base, with 10 bases sitting between them. The CDR3 is made up of 13 amino acids. The germline V gene has CDR1 SNHLY and CDR2 FYNNEI. As DNA, the CDR3 is TGTGCCAGCAGCCGGGACGGATCCTACGAGCAGTACTTC. Translation gives CASSRDGSYEQYF. The variable domain in full, completed from reference TRBV2 and TRBJ2-7, reads EPEVTQTPSHQVTQMGQEVILRCVPISNHLYFYWYRQILGQKVEFLVSFYNNEISEKSEIFDDQFSVERPDGSNFTLKIRSTKLEDSAMYFCASSRDGSYEQYFGPGTRLTVT.

The rearrangement joins TRBV24-1 to TRBJ1-5; tentatively, D is TRBD1 (6 bases). The CDR3 is 12 residues long. Per the germline V gene, CDR1 is KGHDR and CDR2 is SFDVKD. V lost 6 bases and J lost 4, with 6 bases in between. The chain's CDR3 is CATSQGNQPQHF. The DNA for the CDR3 is TGTGCCACCAGTCAGGGGAATCAGCCCCAGCATTTT.

This clonotype has ten or more counts. This chain connects TRBV11-2 to TRBJ2-7; no firm D call. The ends were cut back, 4 bases at V and 0 bases at J, with 13 bases in the middle. From germline, CDR1 is SGHAT and CDR2 FQNNGV. The CDR3 sequence is 15 residues long. The CDR3 DNA sequence: TGTGCCAGCAGCTGGCGGATTGGCCACTCCTACGAGCAGTACTTC. This sequence encodes CASSWRIGHSYEQYF.

This clonotype was counted ten times or more. V is TRBV6-7 and J is TRBJ2-1; 9 bases line up with TRBD2. TRBV6-7 is labeled an ORF, and its function is uncertain. The CDR3 spans 18 residues. The V and J ends lost 0 bases and 3 bases, in that order; junction bases with no gene match: 9. The CDR3, as DNA: TGTGCCAGCAGTTACTCGATTGAGGAGCGGGAGGTCTACAATGAGCAGTTCTTC. This gives the protein CASSYSIEEREVYNEQFF.

The chain links TRBV7-9 to TRBJ2-2; no reliable D call. Trimming took 5 bases from V and 8 from J, leaving 9 bases between them. CDR3 size: 12 residues. The germline gives CDR1 SEHNR, CDR2 FQNEAQ (reference sequence). CDR3 loop: CASSPAVGELFF. CDR3 DNA sequence: TGTGCCAGCAGCCCTGCAGTAGGGGAGCTGTTTTTT.

The chain recombines TRBV7-2 with TRBJ2-7, with 10 bases fitting TRBD2. This CDR3 spans 15 amino acids. J gave up 6 bases and V 3 bases, and 8 bases lay outside the gene matches. The germline V gene has CDR1 SGHTA and CDR2 FQGNSA. The CDR3 DNA is TGTGCCAGCAGCTTGGGGACTAGCGTAACGGGCGAGCAGTACTTC. Amino acids: CASSLGTSVTGEQYF.

The chain recombines TRBV4-1 with TRBJ1-2, with D hard to call. The ends were cut back, 3 bases at V and 6 bases at J, with 14 bases in the middle. From germline, CDR1 is MGHRA and CDR2 YSYEKL. This CDR3 has 14 amino acids. The CDR3: CASSQGPEVNGYTF. Written as DNA, the CDR3 is TGCGCCAGCAGCCAGGGTCCGGAAGTCAATGGCTACACCTTC.

This clonotype has a handful of counts. The chain carries TRBV6-1 and TRBJ2-7, with 14 positions matching TRBD2. The CDR3 extends over 15 amino acids. Germline V CDR1 and CDR2: MNHNS, SASEGT. With 6 bases clipped from V and 7 bases from J, the junction kept 8 bases outside the gene matches. The CDR3 DNA sequence: TGTGCCAGCAGATCTAGACTAGCGGGAGGGGAAGAGCAGTACTTC. It codes for CASRSRLAGGEEQYF.

This clonotype has at least ten counts. The chain is built from TRBV2 and TRBJ1-2, with D hard to call. The CDR3 length is 13 residues. Trimming stripped 6 bases from V and 4 bases from J, with 12 bases between. Germline loops: CDR1 SNHLY, CDR2 FYNNEI. In nucleotides, the CDR3 is TGTGCCAGCAGCCCGGCCAACTCCTATGGCTACACCTTC. Translating gives CASSPANSYGYTF.

The chain combines TRBV24-1 with TRBJ2-1; D remains ambiguous. The V gene's germline CDR1 is KGHDR and CDR2 SFDVKD. The germline V and J ends were trimmed by 1 base and 3 bases, with 3 bases remaining between them. CDR3 size: 13 residues. This chain's CDR3 is CATSDFSYNEQFF. As DNA, the CDR3 is TGTGCCACCAGTGATTTTAGCTACAATGAGCAGTTCTTC.

The sample holds many counts of this clonotype. The chain recombines TRBV11-2 with TRBJ2-7; 10 nucleotides line up with TRBD2. Trimming removed 0 bases from V and 3 bases from J; junction bases left unmatched: 5. Germline V gives CDR1 SGHAT, CDR2 FQNNGV. CDR3 length equals 16 residues. The CDR3 here is CASSLDTSGRGYEQYF. The CDR3 bases are TGTGCCAGCAGCTTAGATACAAGCGGGAGGGGCTACGAGCAGTACTTC. The full variable domain, its missing parts supplied by reference TRBV11-2 and TRBJ2-7, is EAGVAQSPRYKIIEKRQSVAFWCNPISGHATLYWYQQILGQGPKLLIQFQNNGVVDDSQLPKDRFSAERLKGVDSTLKIQPAKLEDSAVYLCASSLDTSGRGYEQYFGPGTRLTVT.

This clonotype occurred a few times. Here the CDR3 DNA reads TGTGCCAGCAGTCCGAACGGCGGGGGACAGTCGACTAATGAAAAACTGTTTTTT. The encoded protein is CASSPNGGGQSTNEKLFF. This rearrangement joins TRBV6-1 to TRBJ1-4, with 7 bases aligning to TRBD1. Germline values: CDR1 MNHNS, CDR2 SASEGT. The CDR3 is 18 amino acids. Germline trimming cut 5 bases from V and 2 bases from J; bases unmatched to any gene: 14.